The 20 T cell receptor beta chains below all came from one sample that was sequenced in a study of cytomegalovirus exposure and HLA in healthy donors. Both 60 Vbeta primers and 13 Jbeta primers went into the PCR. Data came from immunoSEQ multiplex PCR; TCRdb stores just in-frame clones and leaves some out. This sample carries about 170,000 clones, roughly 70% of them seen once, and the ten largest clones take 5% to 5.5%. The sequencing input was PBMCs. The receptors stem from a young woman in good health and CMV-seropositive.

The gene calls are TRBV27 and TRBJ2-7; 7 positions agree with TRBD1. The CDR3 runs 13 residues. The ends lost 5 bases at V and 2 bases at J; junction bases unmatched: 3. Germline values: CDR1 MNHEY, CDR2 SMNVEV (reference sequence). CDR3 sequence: CASSQGTAYEQYF. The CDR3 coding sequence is TGTGCCAGCAGTCAGGGGACAGCCTACGAGCAGTACTTC.

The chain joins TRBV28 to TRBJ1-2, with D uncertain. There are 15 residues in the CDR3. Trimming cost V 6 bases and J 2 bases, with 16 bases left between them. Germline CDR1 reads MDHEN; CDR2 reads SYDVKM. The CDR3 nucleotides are TGTGCCAGCAGCTTCCGGTTCGGCGGGAACTATGGCTACACCTTC. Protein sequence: CASSFRFGGNYGYTF.

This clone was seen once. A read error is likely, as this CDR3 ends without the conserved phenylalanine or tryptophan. The CDR3 DNA follows: TGTGCCAGCAGTTTATGGCGGGGTGGCGAGCAGTACCTC. The encoded protein is CASSLWRGGEQYL. The rearrangement uses TRBV28 and TRBJ2-7; possibly TRBD2 for D (6 bases). The CDR3 covers 13 residues. Trimming removed 0 bases from V and 6 bases from J, with 9 bases in between. The germline V gene encodes CDR1 MDHEN and CDR2 SYDVKM.

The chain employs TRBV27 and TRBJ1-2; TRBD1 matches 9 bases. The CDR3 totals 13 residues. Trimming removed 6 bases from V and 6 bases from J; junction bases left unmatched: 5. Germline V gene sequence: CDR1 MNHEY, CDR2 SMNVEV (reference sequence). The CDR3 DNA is TGTGCCAGCAGGGGGGGGACAGGGCATGGCTACACCTTC. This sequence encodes CASRGGTGHGYTF.

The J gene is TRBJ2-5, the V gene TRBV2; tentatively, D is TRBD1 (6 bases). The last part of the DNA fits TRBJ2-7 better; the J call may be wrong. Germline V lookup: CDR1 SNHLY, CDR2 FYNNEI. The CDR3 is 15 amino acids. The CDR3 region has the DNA TGTGCCAGCAGTGAAGCAAACAAGGGGGACTACGAGCAGTACTTC. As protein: CASSEANKGDYEQYF.

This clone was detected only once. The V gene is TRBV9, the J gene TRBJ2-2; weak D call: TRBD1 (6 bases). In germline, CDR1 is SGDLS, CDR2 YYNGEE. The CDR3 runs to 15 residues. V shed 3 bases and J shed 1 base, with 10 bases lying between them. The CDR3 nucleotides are TGTGCCAGCAGCGCCATGACAGGGAACACCGGGGAGCTGTTTTTT. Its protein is CASSAMTGNTGELFF.

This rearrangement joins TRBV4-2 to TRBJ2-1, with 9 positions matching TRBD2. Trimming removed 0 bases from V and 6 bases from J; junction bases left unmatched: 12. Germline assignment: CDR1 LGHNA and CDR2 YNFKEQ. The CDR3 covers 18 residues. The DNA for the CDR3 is TGTGCCAGCAGCCAAGAGTCGGGCGGGGGGGTTTTGCCCAATGAGCAGTTCTTC. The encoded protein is CASSQESGGGVLPNEQFF.

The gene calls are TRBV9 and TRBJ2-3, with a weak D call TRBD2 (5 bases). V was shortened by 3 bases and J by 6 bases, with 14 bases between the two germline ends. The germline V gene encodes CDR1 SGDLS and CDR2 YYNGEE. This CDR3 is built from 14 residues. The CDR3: CASSGRPREDTQYF. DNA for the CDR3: TGTGCCAGCAGCGGACGACCGAGGGAGGATACGCAGTATTTT.

CDR3 sequence: CASHSPGQAYEQYF. The CDR3 DNA reads as TGTGCCAGCCATTCCCCGGGACAGGCCTACGAGCAGTACTTC. The V call is TRBV6-5, the J call TRBJ2-7; TRBD1 matches at 8 bases. V was pared by 8 bases and J by 2 bases, with 8 bases of the junction left unmatched. Germline CDR1 and CDR2: MNHEY and SVGAGI. This CDR3 is built from 14 residues.

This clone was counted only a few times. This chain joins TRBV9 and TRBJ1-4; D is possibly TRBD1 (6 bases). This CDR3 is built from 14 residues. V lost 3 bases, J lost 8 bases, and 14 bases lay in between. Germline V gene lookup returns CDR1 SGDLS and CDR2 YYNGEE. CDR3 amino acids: CASSATGSGEKLFF. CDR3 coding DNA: TGTGCCAGCAGCGCAACAGGGAGTGGGGAAAAACTGTTTTTT.

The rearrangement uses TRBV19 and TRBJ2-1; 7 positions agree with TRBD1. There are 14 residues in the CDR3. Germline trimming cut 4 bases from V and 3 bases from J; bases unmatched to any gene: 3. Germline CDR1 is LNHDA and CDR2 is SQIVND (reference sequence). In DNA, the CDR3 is TGTGCCAGTAGTAAGGGGGCCCACTACAATGAGCAGTTCTTC. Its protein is CASSKGAHYNEQFF.

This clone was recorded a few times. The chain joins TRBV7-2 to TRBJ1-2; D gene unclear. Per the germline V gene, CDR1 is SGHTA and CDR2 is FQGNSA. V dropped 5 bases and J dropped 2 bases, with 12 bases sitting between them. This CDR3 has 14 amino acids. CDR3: CASSPRGENYGYTF. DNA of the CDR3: TGTGCCAGCAGCCCCCGGGGAGAGAACTATGGCTACACCTTC.

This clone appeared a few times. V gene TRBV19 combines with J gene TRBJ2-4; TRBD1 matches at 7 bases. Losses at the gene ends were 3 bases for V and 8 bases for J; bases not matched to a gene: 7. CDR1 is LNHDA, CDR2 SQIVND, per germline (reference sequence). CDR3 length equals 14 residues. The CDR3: CASSMGGQGDIQYF. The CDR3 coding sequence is TGTGCCAGTAGTATGGGTGGGCAGGGGGACATTCAGTACTTC. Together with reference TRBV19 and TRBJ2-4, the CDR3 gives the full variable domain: DGGITQSPKYLFRKEGQNVTLSCEQNLNHDAMYWYRQDPGQGLRLIYYSQIVNDFQKGDIAEGYSVSREKKESFPLTVTSAQKNPTAFYLCASSMGGQGDIQYFGAGTRLSVL.

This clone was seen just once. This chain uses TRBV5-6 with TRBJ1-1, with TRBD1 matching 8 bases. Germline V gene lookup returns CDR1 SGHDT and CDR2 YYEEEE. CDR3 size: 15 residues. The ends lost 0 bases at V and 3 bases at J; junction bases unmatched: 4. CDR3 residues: CASSLVDRGYTEAFF. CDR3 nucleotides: TGTGCCAGCAGCTTGGTAGACAGGGGATACACTGAAGCTTTCTTT. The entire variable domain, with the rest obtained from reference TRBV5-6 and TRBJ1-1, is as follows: DAGVTQSPTHLIKTRGQQVTLRCSPKSGHDTVSWYQQALGQGPQFIFQYYEEEERQRGNFPDRFSGHQFPNYSSELNVNALLLGDSALYLCASSLVDRGYTEAFFGQGTRLTVV.

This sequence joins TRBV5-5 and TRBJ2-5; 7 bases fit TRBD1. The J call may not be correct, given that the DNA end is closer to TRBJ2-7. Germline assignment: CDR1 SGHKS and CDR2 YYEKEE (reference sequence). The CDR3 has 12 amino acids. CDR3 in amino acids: CASSDDRDEQYF. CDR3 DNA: TGTGCCAGCAGCGACGACAGGGACGAGCAGTACTTC.

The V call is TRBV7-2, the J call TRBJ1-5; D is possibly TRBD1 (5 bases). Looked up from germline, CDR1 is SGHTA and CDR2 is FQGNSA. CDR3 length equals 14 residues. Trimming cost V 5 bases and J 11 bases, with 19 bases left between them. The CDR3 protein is CASSLGSFGGAQHF. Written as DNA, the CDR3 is TGTGCCAGCAGCCTAGGATCCTTTGGAGGGGCCCAGCATTTT.

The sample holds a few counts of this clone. The CDR3 sequence is CASSKGAGPAYGYTF. CDR3 coding DNA: TGTGCCAGCAGCAAAGGAGCCGGTCCTGCCTATGGCTACACCTTC. The chain uses TRBV21-1 and TRBJ1-2. TRBV21-1 is noted as a pseudogene. This CDR3 has 15 amino acids.

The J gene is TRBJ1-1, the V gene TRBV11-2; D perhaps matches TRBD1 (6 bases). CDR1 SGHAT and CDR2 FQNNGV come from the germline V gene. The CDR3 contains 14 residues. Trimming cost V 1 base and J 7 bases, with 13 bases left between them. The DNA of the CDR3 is TGTGCCAGCAGCTTAGTTACAGGGACCTTTGAAGCTTTCTTT. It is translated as CASSLVTGTFEAFF.

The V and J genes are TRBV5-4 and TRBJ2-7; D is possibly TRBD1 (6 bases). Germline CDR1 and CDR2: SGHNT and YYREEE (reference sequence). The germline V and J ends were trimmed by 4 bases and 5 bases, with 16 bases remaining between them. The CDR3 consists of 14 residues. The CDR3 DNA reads TGTGCCAGCAGCCCCGACCTACAGGGACACGAGCAGTACTTC. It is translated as CASSPDLQGHEQYF. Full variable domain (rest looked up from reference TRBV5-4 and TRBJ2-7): ETGVTQSPTHLIKTRGQQVTLRCSSQSGHNTVSWYQQALGQGPQFIFQYYREEENGRGNFPPRFSGLQFPNYSSELNVNALELDDSALYLCASSPDLQGHEQYFGPGTRLTVT.

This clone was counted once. The CDR3 sequence: CASNLQGRNTEAFF. CDR3 DNA sequence: TGTGCCAGCAATCTACAGGGCAGGAACACTGAAGCTTTCTTT. The chain uses TRBV6-1 and TRBJ1-1; weak D call: TRBD1 (6 bases). Deletions cut 7 bases from V and 1 base from J, with 13 bases between. The germline gives CDR1 MNHNS, CDR2 SASEGT. There are 14 residues in the CDR3.